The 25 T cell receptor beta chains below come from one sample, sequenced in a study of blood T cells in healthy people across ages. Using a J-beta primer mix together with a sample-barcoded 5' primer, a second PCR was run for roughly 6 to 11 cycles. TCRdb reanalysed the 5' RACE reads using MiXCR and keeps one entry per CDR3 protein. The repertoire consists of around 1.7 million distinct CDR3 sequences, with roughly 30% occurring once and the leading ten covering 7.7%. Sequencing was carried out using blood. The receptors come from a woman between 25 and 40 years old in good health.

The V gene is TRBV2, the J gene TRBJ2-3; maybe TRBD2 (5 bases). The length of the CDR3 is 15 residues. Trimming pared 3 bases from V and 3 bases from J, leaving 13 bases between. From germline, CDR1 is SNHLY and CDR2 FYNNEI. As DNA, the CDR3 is TGTGCCAGCAGTGAGGAGGCGTTGAGGACAGATACGCAGTATTTT. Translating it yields CASSEEALRTDTQYF.

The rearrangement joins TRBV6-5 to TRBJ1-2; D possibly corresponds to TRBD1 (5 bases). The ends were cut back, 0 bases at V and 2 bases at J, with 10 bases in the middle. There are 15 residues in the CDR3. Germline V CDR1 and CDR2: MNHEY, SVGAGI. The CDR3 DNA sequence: TGTGCCAGCAGTTACTCCCTACGGGACAACTATGGCTACACCTTC. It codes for CASSYSLRDNYGYTF.

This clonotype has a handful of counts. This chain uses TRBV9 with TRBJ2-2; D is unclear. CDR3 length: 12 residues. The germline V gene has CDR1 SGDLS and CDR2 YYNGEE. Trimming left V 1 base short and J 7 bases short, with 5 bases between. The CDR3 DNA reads TGTGCCAGCAGCGTACCGGGCGGGGAGCTGTTTTTT. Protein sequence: CASSVPGGELFF. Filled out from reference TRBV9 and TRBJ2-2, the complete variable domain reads DSGVTQTPKHLITATGQRVTLRCSPRSGDLSVYWYQQSLDQGLQFLIQYYNGEERAKGNILERFSAQQFPDLHSELNLSSLELGDSALYFCASSVPGGELFFGEGSRLTVL.

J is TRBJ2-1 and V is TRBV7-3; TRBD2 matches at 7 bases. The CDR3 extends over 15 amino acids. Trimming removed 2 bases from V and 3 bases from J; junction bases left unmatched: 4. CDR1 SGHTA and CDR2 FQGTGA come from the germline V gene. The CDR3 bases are TGTGCCAGCAGCTTAGACGGGGGGAACTACAATGAGCAGTTCTTC. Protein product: CASSLDGGNYNEQFF.

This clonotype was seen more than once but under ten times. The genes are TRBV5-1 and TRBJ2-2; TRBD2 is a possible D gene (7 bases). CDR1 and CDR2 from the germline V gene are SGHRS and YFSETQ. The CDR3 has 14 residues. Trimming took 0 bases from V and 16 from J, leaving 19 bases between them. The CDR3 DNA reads TGCGCCAGCAGCTTGGTCTCGAACACCGGGGGGCGGTTTTTT. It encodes CASSLVSNTGGRFF.

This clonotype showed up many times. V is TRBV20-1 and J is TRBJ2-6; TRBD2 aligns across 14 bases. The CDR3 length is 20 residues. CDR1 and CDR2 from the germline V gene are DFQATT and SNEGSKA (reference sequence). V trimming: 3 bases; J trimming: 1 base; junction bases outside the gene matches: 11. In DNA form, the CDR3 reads TGCAGTGCTAGGGCGGGACTAGCGGGGGCCCCAAGGTCTGGGGCCAACGTCCTGACTTTC. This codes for CSARAGLAGAPRSGANVLTF.

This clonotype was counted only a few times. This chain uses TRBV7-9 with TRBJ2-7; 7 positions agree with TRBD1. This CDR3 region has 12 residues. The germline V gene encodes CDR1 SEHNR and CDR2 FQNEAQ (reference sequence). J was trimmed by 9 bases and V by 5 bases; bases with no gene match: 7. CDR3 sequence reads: CASSPTGLAQYF. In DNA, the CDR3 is TGTGCCAGCAGCCCGACAGGGCTGGCGCAGTACTTC. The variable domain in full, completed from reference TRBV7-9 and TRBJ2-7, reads DTGVSQNPRHKITKRGQNVTFRCDPISEHNRLYWYRQTLGQGPEFLTYFQNEAQLEKSRLLSDRFSAERPKGSFSTLEIQRTEQGDSAMYLCASSPTGLAQYFGPGTRLTVT.

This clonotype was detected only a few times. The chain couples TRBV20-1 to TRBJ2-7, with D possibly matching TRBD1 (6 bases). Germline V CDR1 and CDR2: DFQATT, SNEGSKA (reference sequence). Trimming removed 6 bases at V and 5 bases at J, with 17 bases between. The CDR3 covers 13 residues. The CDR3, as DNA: TGCAGTGCCCCAGGGACACTTCGGAACGAGCAGTACTTC. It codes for CSAPGTLRNEQYF.

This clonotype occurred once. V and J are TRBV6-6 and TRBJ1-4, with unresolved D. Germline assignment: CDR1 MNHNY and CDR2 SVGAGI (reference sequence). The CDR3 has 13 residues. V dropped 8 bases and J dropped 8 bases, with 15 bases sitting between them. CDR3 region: CASALVFGEKLFF. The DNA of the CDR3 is TGTGCCAGCGCCCTCGTTTTTGGAGAAAAACTGTTTTTT.

The CDR3 region is CAISGVNTEAFF. In DNA form, the CDR3 reads TGTGCCATTTCGGGGGTGAACACTGAAGCTTTCTTT. V and J are TRBV15 and TRBJ1-1; possible D gene TRBD1, 5 bases. This CDR3 comprises 12 residues. Germline V lookup: CDR1 LNHNV, CDR2 YYDKDF (reference sequence). The V and J ends lost 10 bases and 0 bases respectively, with 9 bases between them.

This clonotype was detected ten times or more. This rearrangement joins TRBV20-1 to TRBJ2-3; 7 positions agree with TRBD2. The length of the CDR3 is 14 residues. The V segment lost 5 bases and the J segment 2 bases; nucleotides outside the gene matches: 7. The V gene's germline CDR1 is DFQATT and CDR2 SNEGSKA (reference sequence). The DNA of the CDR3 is TGCAGTGCTTCCCTAGCGGATAACACAGATACGCAGTATTTT. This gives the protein CSASLADNTDTQYF.

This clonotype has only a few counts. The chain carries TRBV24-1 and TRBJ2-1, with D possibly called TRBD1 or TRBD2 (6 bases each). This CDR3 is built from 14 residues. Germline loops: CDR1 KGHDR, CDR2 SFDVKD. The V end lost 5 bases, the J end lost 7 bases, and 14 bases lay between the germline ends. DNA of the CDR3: TGTGCCACCAGTGCGGGGGCTGGGGATAATGAGCAGTTCTTC. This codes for CATSAGAGDNEQFF.

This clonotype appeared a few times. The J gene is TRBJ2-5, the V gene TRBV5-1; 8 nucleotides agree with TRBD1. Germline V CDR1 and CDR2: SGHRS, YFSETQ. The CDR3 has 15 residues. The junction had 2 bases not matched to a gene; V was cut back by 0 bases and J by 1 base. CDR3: CASSLGGQAQETQYF. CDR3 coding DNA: TGCGCCAGCAGCTTGGGGGGACAGGCCCAAGAGACCCAGTACTTC.

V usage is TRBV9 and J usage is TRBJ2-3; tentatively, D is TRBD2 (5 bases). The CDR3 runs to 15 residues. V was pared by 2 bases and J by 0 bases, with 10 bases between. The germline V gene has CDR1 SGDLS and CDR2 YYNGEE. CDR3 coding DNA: TGTGCCAGCAGCGTGGGGAGTCTTAGCACAGATACGCAGTATTTT. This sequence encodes CASSVGSLSTDTQYF. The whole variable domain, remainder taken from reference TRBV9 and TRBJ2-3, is DSGVTQTPKHLITATGQRVTLRCSPRSGDLSVYWYQQSLDQGLQFLIQYYNGEERAKGNILERFSAQQFPDLHSELNLSSLELGDSALYFCASSVGSLSTDTQYFGPGTRLTVL.

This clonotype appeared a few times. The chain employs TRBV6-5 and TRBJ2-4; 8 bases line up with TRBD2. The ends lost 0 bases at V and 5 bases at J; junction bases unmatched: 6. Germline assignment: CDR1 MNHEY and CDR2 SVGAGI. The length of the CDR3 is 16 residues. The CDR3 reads CASSYSQGGGQNIQYF. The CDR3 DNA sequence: TGTGCCAGCAGTTACTCTCAGGGCGGGGGGCAAAACATTCAGTACTTC.

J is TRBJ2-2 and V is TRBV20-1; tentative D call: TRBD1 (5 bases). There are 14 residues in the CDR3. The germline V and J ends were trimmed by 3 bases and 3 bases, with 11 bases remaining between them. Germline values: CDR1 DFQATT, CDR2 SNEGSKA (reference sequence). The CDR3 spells CSASGALDTGELFF. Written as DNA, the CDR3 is TGCAGTGCTAGTGGGGCGTTAGACACCGGGGAGCTGTTTTTT.

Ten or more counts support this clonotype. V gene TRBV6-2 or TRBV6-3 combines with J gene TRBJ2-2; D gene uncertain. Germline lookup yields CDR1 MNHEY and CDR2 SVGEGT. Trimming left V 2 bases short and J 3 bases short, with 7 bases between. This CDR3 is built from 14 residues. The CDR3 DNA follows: TGTGCCAGCAGTTACAGTCAAGACACCGGGGAGCTGTTTTTT. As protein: CASSYSQDTGELFF.

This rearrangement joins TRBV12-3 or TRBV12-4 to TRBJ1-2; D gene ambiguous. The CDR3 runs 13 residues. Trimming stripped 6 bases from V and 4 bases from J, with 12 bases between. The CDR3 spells CASRSSAAYGYTF. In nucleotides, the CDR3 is TGTGCCAGCAGGTCCTCAGCGGCCTATGGCTACACCTTC.

CDR3 sequence: CASSLEEAEQFF. The CDR3 bases are TGCGCCAGCAGCTTGGAGGAGGCGGAGCAGTTCTTC. The V gene is TRBV5-1, the J gene TRBJ2-1; weak D call: TRBD2 (5 bases). There are 12 residues in the CDR3. The V gene lost 0 bases and the J gene lost 10 bases, with 8 bases spanning the gap. CDR1 and CDR2 from the germline V gene are SGHRS and YFSETQ.

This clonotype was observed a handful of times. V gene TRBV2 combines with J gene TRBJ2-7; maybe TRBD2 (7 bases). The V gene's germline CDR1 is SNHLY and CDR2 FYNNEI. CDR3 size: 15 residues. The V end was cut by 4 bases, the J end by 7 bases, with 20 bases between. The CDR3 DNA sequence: TGTGCCAGCAGTGCAGGAGGGGGGGCTGCTGGAGAGCAGTACTTC. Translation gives CASSAGGGAAGEQYF.

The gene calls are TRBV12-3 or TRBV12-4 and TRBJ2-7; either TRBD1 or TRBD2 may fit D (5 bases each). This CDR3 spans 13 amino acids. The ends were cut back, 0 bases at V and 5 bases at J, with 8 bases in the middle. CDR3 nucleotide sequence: TGTGCCAGCAGTTTAGCGGGGACCCACGAGCAGTACTTC. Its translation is CASSLAGTHEQYF.

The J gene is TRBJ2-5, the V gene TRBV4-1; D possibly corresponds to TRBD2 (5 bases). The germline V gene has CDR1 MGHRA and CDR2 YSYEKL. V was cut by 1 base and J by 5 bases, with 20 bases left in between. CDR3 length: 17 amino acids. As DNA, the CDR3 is TGCGCCAGCAGCCAAGTACCCCTCGGGGAGTTCGGGGAGACCCAGTACTTC. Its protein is CASSQVPLGEFGETQYF.

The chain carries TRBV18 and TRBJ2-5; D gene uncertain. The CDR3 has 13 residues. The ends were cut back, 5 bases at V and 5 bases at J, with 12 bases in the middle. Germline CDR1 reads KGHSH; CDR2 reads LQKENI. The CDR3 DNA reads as TGTGCCAGCTCAGTAGGAGTCAAGGAGACCCAGTACTTC. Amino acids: CASSVGVKETQYF.

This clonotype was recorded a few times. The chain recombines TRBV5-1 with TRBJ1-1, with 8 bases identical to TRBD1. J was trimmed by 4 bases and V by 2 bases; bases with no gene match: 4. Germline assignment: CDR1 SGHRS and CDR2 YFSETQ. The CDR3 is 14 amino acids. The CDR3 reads CASSFPDRVTEAFF. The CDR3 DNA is TGCGCCAGCAGCTTCCCGGACAGGGTCACTGAAGCTTTCTTT.

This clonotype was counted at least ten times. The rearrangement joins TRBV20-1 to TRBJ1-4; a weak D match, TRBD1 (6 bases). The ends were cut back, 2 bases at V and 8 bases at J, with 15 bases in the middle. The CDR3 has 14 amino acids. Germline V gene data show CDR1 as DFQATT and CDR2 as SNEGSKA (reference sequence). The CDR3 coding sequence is TGCAGTGCTAGAAAAGGCGGGGGGCGAGAAAAACTGTTTTTT. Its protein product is CSARKGGGREKLFF.